This T cell receptor beta chain was identified in a study of blood T cell repertoires in COVID-19. The repertoire was sequenced with immunoSEQ multiplex PCR; TCRdb's copy has only in-frame clones and lacks some. The profile shows fewer than 120,000 clones, around three quarters of them singletons. CDR1 MGHDK and CDR2 SYGVNS come from the germline V gene. The CDR3 consists of 14 residues. The chain employs TRBV25-1 and TRBJ1-5, with D uncertain. Sequenced input: peripheral blood. This receptor was obtained from a woman in her sixties or seventies with acute or convalescent COVID-19. The CDR3 reads CADVGVISNQPQHF. DNA of the CDR3: TGTGCGGATGTCGGGGTAATTAGCAATCAGCCCCAGCATTTT.